The 2 T cell receptor beta chains below come from one sample, sequenced in a study of long-term antiretroviral therapy in people with HIV. An immunoSEQ assay, version v3.0, was performed at survey level. Some clones are missing from TCRdb's copy, which holds only in-frame ones; the method was immunoSEQ multiplex PCR. The data show 20,000 to 25,000 clones, around 81% seen once. Sequencing used unsorted PBMCs, obtained 1.5 years after starting antiretroviral therapy. The origin of the receptors is a man aged 30 to 39 with HIV.

The chain has TRBV28 and TRBJ2-7; no clear D gene. Germline V gene lookup returns CDR1 MDHEN and CDR2 SYDVKM. CDR3 size: 13 residues. V lost 1 base, J lost 2 bases, and 6 bases lay in between. CDR3 protein: CASSLLRAYEQYF. The CDR3 bases are TGTGCCAGCAGTTTATTGAGAGCCTACGAGCAGTACTTC.

This chain joins TRBV5-5 and TRBJ2-5, with D maybe TRBD2 (6 bases). The V end was cut by 4 bases, the J end by 1 base, with 8 bases between. The CDR3 extends over 13 amino acids. Germline CDR1 and CDR2: SGHKS and YYEKEE (reference sequence). In nucleotides, the CDR3 is TGTGCCAGCAGCCGGACTATCCAAGAGACCCAGTACTTC. Its translation is CASSRTIQETQYF.